A single sample gave rise to the 26 T cell receptor beta chains below, sequenced in a study of blood T cell repertoires in COVID-19. TCRdb's table, derived via immunoSEQ multiplex PCR, lists solely in-frame clones and lacks some. The table shows some 200,000 clones, with 89% occurring only once. Material for sequencing was PBMCs or T cells enriched from blood (not recorded which). The receptor source for this set is a woman between 18 and 29 years old who had recovered from COVID-19.

The genes are TRBV5-1 and TRBJ1-2; 9 bases match TRBD1. Germline-derived CDR1 and CDR2 are SGHRS and YFSETQ. The length of the CDR3 is 17 residues. Trimming cost V 4 bases and J 0 bases; bases outside gene matches: 10. CDR3 amino acids: CASSPETGGKANYGYTF. CDR3 nucleotide sequence: TGCGCCAGCAGCCCAGAGACAGGGGGAAAGGCTAACTATGGCTACACCTTC.

The chain combines TRBV12-5 with TRBJ1-1; D not resolved. Germline CDR1 is LGHNT and CDR2 is FRNRAP. Trimming took off 9 bases at V and 4 bases at J, with 12 bases between the two ends. CDR3 size: 12 residues. Written as DNA, the CDR3 is TGTGCTAGCCAGGAGGGAGGCACTGAAGCTTTCTTT. Its translation: CASQEGGTEAFF.

The rearrangement uses TRBV11-2 and TRBJ2-1, with TRBD2 as a possible D gene (6 bases). The length of the CDR3 is 16 residues. The V gene's germline CDR1 is SGHAT and CDR2 FQNNGV. Trimming stripped 3 bases from V and 9 bases from J, with 21 bases between. The CDR3 is CASSFVPRGLVAEQFF. CDR3 bases: TGTGCCAGCAGCTTTGTACCCCGGGGGTTGGTAGCTGAGCAGTTCTTC. Full variable domain (missing parts from reference TRBV11-2 and TRBJ2-1): EAGVAQSPRYKIIEKRQSVAFWCNPISGHATLYWYQQILGQGPKLLIQFQNNGVVDDSQLPKDRFSAERLKGVDSTLKIQPAKLEDSAVYLCASSFVPRGLVAEQFFGPGTRLTVL.

This clone was detected only a few times. The chain combines TRBV30 with TRBJ2-7, with D possibly being TRBD2 (5 bases). CDR3 length: 12 amino acids. V lost 4 bases to trimming and J lost 2 bases, with 9 bases between them. Germline V gene lookup returns CDR1 GTSNPN and CDR2 SVGIG (reference sequence). CDR3 in amino acids: CAWNFGAYEQYF. CDR3 nucleotide sequence: TGTGCCTGGAACTTCGGGGCCTACGAGCAGTACTTC.

This clone was detected only once. This chain links TRBV28 with TRBJ2-3; D uncertain. The V end was cut by 6 bases, the J end by 2 bases, with 9 bases between. This CDR3 region has 13 residues. Germline V gene lookup returns CDR1 MDHEN and CDR2 SYDVKM. CDR3 in DNA: TGTGCCAGCAGCCTCCCCGTCACAGATACGCAGTATTTT. Amino acid sequence: CASSLPVTDTQYF. Full variable domain (rest looked up from reference TRBV28 and TRBJ2-3): DVKVTQSSRYLVKRTGEKVFLECVQDMDHENMFWYRQDPGLGLRLIYFSYDVKMKEKGDIPEGYSVSREKKERFSLILESASTNQTSMYLCASSLPVTDTQYFGPGTRLTVL.

The rearrangement uses TRBV29-1 and TRBJ1-1; D is possibly TRBD1 (6 bases). This CDR3 has 12 amino acids. Germline CDR1 SQVTM, CDR2 ANQGSEA. The V and J ends lost 7 bases and 2 bases respectively, with 11 bases between them. The chain's CDR3 is CSGVGTNTEAFF. The DNA for the CDR3 is TGCAGCGGGGTAGGGACAAACACTGAAGCTTTCTTT.

This chain joins TRBV9 and TRBJ2-5; 10 bases map to TRBD2. This CDR3 is 20 amino acids long. CDR1 and CDR2 from the germline V gene are SGDLS and YYNGEE. V lost 4 bases to trimming and J lost 2 bases; unmatched junction nucleotides: 20. The CDR3 is CASSPSPSRLLAGKQETQYF. The CDR3 nucleotides read TGTGCCAGCAGCCCCAGCCCCAGCCGACTACTAGCGGGGAAACAAGAGACCCAGTACTTC.

The chain recombines TRBV3-1 (or the pseudogene TRBV3-2) with TRBJ1-1; D remains unclear. CDR1 LGHDT and CDR2 YNNKEL come from the germline V gene (reference sequence). V dropped 1 base and J dropped 0 bases, with 9 bases sitting between them. The CDR3 runs 15 residues. CDR3 residues: CASSQGSRLNTEAFF. As DNA, the CDR3 is TGTGCCAGCAGCCAAGGAAGCAGGCTGAACACTGAAGCTTTCTTT.

CDR3 nucleotide sequence: TGTGCCTGGAGTGGGGACCCGGGACTCCGAGGGAGACCAACTAATGAAAAACTGTTTTTT. Protein product: CAWSGDPGLRGRPTNEKLFF. The genes are TRBV30 and TRBJ1-4; TRBD1 is a possible D gene (5 bases). Germline CDR1 reads GTSNPN; CDR2 reads SVGIG (reference sequence). The CDR3 runs to 20 residues. Trimming removed 1 base at V and 0 bases at J, with 24 bases between.

V and J are TRBV7-9 and TRBJ2-5; 11 bases are shared with TRBD2. Germline V gene data show CDR1 as SEHNR and CDR2 as FQNEAQ (reference sequence). The J segment lost 2 bases and the V segment lost 5 bases, leaving 13 bases of the junction unmatched. There are 18 residues in the CDR3. The chain's CDR3 is CASSMRTSGFSQQETQYF. The CDR3 DNA follows: TGTGCCAGCAGCATGAGGACTAGCGGGTTTTCCCAACAAGAGACCCAGTACTTC.

DNA of the CDR3: TGTGCCAGCAGTTCCCAGGGCAGGGTCGATCAGCCCCAGCATTTT. This translates into CASSSQGRVDQPQHF. The chain couples TRBV28 to TRBJ1-5, with D possibly being TRBD1 (5 bases). Trimming pared 4 bases from V and 5 bases from J, leaving 15 bases between. The CDR3 runs to 15 residues. The germline V gene has CDR1 MDHEN and CDR2 SYDVKM.

V usage is TRBV5-5 and J usage is TRBJ2-5; TRBD2 matches at 8 bases. The trim removed 4 bases at V and 5 bases at J, leaving 22 bases unmatched. In germline, CDR1 is SGHKS, CDR2 YYEKEE (reference sequence). This CDR3 comprises 19 residues. Here the CDR3 reads CASSPATLFRGGMSETQYF. The CDR3 coding sequence is TGTGCCAGCAGCCCGGCGACCCTCTTTCGGGGGGGCATGTCCGAGACCCAGTACTTC.

The V and J genes are TRBV5-1 and TRBJ2-1, with TRBD2 identical over 10 bases. Germline lookup yields CDR1 SGHRS and CDR2 YFSETQ. Trimming took 2 bases from V and 6 from J; bases not matched to a gene: 5. CDR3 size: 15 residues. The DNA of the CDR3 is TGCGCCAGCAGCTTTCTAGCGGGGGAGCCCAATGAGCAGTTCTTC. Its protein is CASSFLAGEPNEQFF. Filled out from reference TRBV5-1 and TRBJ2-1, the complete variable domain reads KAGVTQTPRYLIKTRGQQVTLSCSPISGHRSVSWYQQTPGQGLQFLFEYFSETQRNKGNFPGRFSGRQFSNSRSEMNVSTLELGDSALYLCASSFLAGEPNEQFFGPGTRLTVL.

This clone was seen only a few times. CDR3 bases: TGTGCCAGCAGCCAAGTTTTGGCGGAAGAAGCTTTCTTT. Translating it yields CASSQVLAEEAFF. The V gene is TRBV3-1 (or the pseudogene TRBV3-2), the J gene TRBJ1-1; D gene ambiguous. CDR1 is LGHDT, CDR2 YNNKEL, per germline (reference sequence). There are 13 residues in the CDR3. Trimming pared 1 base from V and 8 bases from J, leaving 11 bases between.

The chain joins TRBV6-5 to TRBJ1-5, with D possibly TRBD1 on 6 matching bases. The CDR3 length is 15 residues. V was clipped by 6 bases and J by 3 bases, with 15 bases between them. Germline lookup yields CDR1 MNHEY and CDR2 SVGAGI. This CDR3 reads CASRNRATSNQPQHF. DNA of the CDR3: TGTGCCAGCAGAAACAGGGCAACCTCCAATCAGCCCCAGCATTTT.

The chain couples TRBV7-9 to TRBJ2-1, with 7 bases identical to TRBD2. Germline CDR1 SEHNR, CDR2 FQNEAQ (reference sequence). The CDR3 is made up of 16 amino acids. V shed 5 bases and J 0 bases; nucleotides not matched to a gene: 7. CDR3 loop: CASSPVAGPSYNEQFF. The DNA of the CDR3 is TGTGCCAGCAGCCCTGTAGCGGGCCCCTCCTACAATGAGCAGTTCTTC.

This clone has just one count. The chain employs TRBV4-1 and TRBJ1-2, with D maybe TRBD1 (6 bases). Trimming shortened V by 4 bases and J by 7 bases, and 16 bases separated the two germline ends. The CDR3 spans 14 residues. The germline V gene encodes CDR1 MGHRA and CDR2 YSYEKL. The CDR3 sequence is CASSPNRVESGYTF. CDR3 DNA sequence: TGCGCCAGCAGCCCAAACAGGGTGGAAAGTGGCTACACCTTC.

The rearrangement uses TRBV6-6 and TRBJ1-2; 9 positions match TRBD1. The CDR3 extends over 14 amino acids. The ends lost 8 bases at V and 5 bases at J; junction bases unmatched: 9. Germline CDR1 MNHNY, CDR2 SVGAGI (reference sequence). Here the CDR3 reads CASSTQGAGYGYTF. The CDR3 DNA reads as TGTGCCAGCTCAACACAGGGGGCGGGGTATGGCTACACCTTC.

This clone showed up just once. The chain recombines TRBV3-1 (or the pseudogene TRBV3-2) with TRBJ2-3, with D maybe TRBD2 (7 bases). CDR1 and CDR2 (germline): LGHDT, YNNKEL (reference sequence). The CDR3 runs to 16 residues. Trimming took off 3 bases at V and 4 bases at J, with 17 bases between the two ends. The CDR3 DNA reads as TGTGCCAGCAGCCACCGATTAGGGGAGGGGGCAGATACGCAGTATTTT. Translation: CASSHRLGEGADTQYF.

CDR3 in amino acids: CASSRQTETQYF. CDR3 nucleotides: TGTGCCAGCTCAAGACAGACCGAGACCCAGTACTTC. The chain carries TRBV18 and TRBJ2-5; tentatively, D is TRBD1 (5 bases). Germline V gene lookup returns CDR1 KGHSH and CDR2 LQKENI. The CDR3 runs 12 residues. V was pared by 5 bases and J by 5 bases, with 9 bases between.

This chain connects TRBV15 to TRBJ2-3; the match to TRBD2 covers 7 bases. Unmatched junction bases numbered 8, after V lost 9 bases and J lost 2 bases. The CDR3 extends over 14 amino acids. Germline values: CDR1 LNHNV, CDR2 YYDKDF (reference sequence). CDR3 DNA: TGTGCCACGCGCCAAAGCGGGAACACAGATACGCAGTATTTT. It codes for CATRQSGNTDTQYF.

The V gene is TRBV18, the J gene TRBJ2-1, with D hard to call. This CDR3 region has 14 residues. The V and J ends lost 3 bases and 2 bases respectively, with 8 bases between them. The germline gives CDR1 KGHSH, CDR2 LQKENI. Here the CDR3 DNA reads TGTGCCAGCTCACCTTCCCAGGCCTACAATGAGCAGTTCTTC. Translating gives CASSPSQAYNEQFF.

The rearrangement joins TRBV24-1 to TRBJ2-1, with 10 bases matching TRBD1. J gave up 3 bases and V 4 bases, and 2 bases lay outside the gene matches. The CDR3 is 15 residues long. CDR1 is KGHDR, CDR2 SFDVKD, per germline. CDR3 DNA sequence: TGTGCCACCAGTGACGGGGACAGGGGCTACAATGAGCAGTTCTTC. It specifies CATSDGDRGYNEQFF.

This clone has a single count. The V call is TRBV5-4, the J call TRBJ2-7; TRBD2 agrees at 7 bases. Looked up from germline, CDR1 is SGHNT and CDR2 is YYREEE (reference sequence). The CDR3 loop spans 14 amino acids. The J segment lost 2 bases and the V segment lost 4 bases, leaving 6 bases of the junction unmatched. The CDR3 spells CASSPPGGPYEQYF. In DNA form, the CDR3 reads TGTGCCAGCAGCCCCCCGGGGGGTCCCTACGAGCAGTACTTC.

The gene calls are TRBV7-9 and TRBJ1-2; 7 positions agree with TRBD1. This CDR3 contains 14 residues. Looked up from germline, CDR1 is SEHNR and CDR2 is FQNEAQ (reference sequence). After removal of 5 bases from V and 8 bases from J, the junction contained 11 bases not matched to a gene. The CDR3 DNA follows: TGTGCCAGCAGCGTCCCGGGACAGCTTTGGGGCTACACCTTC. Encoded protein: CASSVPGQLWGYTF. Supplemented by reference TRBV7-9 and TRBJ1-2, the full variable domain reads DTGVSQNPRHKITKRGQNVTFRCDPISEHNRLYWYRQTLGQGPEFLTYFQNEAQLEKSRLLSDRFSAERPKGSFSTLEIQRTEQGDSAMYLCASSVPGQLWGYTFGSGTRLTVV.

This CDR3 reads CASSQGFSGALLGTEAFF. Here the CDR3 DNA reads TGCGCCAGCAGCCAAGGGTTTTCAGGGGCTTTGTTAGGCACTGAAGCTTTCTTT. The chain couples TRBV4-1 to TRBJ1-1; possible D gene TRBD1, 6 bases. Between the trimmed V and J ends, which lost 1 base and 4 bases, there was a span of 22 bases. The germline CDR1 and CDR2 sequences are MGHRA and YSYEKL. The CDR3 extends over 18 amino acids.